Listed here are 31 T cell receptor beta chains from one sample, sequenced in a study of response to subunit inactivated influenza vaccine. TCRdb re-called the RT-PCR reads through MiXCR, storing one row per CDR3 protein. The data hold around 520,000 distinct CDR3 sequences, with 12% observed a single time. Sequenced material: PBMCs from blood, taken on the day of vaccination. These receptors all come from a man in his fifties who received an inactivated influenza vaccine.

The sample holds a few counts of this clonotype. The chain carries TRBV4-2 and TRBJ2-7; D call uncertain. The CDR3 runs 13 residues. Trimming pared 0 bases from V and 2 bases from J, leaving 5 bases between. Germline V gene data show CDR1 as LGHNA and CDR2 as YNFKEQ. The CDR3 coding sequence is TGTGCCAGCAGCCAAGATACTCCCTACGAGCAGTACTTC. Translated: CASSQDTPYEQYF.

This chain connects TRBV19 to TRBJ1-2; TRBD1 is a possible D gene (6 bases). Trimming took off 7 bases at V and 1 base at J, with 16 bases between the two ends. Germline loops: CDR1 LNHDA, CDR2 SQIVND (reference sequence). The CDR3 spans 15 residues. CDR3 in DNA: TGTGCCAGTACCCCTACGCCACAGGGTAACTATGGCTACACCTTC. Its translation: CASTPTPQGNYGYTF.

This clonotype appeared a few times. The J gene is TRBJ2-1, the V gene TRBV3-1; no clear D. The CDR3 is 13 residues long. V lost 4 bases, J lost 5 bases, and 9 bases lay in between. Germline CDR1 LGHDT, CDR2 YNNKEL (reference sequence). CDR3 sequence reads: CASSLRRDNEQFF. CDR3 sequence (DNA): TGTGCCAGCAGCCTAAGAAGAGACAATGAGCAGTTCTTC.

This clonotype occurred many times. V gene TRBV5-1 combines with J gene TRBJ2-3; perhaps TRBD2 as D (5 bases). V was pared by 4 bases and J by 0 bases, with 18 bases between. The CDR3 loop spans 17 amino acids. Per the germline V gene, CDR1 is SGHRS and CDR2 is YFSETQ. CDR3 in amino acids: CASSAWPSLASTDTQYF. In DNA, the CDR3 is TGCGCCAGCAGCGCGTGGCCTAGCCTAGCAAGCACAGATACGCAGTATTTT.

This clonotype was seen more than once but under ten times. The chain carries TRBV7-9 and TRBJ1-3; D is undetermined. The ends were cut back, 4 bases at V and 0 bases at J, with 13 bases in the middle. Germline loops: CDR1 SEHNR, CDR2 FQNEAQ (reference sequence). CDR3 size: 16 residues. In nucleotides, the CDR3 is TGTGCCAGCAGCTCGGAGGCGTACTTCTCTGGAAACACCATATATTTT. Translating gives CASSSEAYFSGNTIYF.

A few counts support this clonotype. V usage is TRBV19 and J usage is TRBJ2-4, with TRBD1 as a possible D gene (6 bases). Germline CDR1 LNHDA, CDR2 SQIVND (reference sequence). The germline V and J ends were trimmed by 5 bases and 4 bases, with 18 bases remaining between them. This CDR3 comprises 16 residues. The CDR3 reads CASSPIWGTFKNIQYF. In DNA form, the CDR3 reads TGTGCCAGTAGTCCCATTTGGGGGACATTTAAAAACATTCAGTACTTC.

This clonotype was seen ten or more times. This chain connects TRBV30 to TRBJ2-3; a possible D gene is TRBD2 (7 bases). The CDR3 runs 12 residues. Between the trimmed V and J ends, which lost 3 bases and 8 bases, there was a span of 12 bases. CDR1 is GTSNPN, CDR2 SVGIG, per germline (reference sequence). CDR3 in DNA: TGTGCCTGGAGGAACAGGGAGGGTACGCAGTATTTT. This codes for CAWRNREGTQYF.

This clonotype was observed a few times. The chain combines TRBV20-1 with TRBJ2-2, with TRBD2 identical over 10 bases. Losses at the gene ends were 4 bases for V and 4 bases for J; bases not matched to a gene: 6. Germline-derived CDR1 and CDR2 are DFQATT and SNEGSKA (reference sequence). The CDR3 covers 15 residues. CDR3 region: CSAIISGRRTGELFF. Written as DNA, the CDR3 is TGCAGTGCTATAATTAGCGGGAGGCGCACCGGGGAGCTGTTTTTT.

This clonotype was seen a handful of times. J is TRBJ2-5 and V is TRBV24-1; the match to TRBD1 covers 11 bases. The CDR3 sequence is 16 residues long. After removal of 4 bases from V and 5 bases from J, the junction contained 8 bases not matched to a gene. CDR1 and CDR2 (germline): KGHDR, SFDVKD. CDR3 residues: CATSDRGTGGWETQYF. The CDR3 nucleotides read TGTGCCACCAGTGACCGAGGGACAGGGGGATGGGAGACCCAGTACTTC.

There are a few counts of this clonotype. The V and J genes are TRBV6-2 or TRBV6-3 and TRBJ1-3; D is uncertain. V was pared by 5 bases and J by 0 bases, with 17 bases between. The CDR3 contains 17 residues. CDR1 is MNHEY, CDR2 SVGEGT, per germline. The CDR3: CASSARTASGSGNTIYF. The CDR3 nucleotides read TGTGCCAGCAGTGCACGCACAGCGTCCGGCTCTGGAAACACCATATATTTT.

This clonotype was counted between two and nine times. This chain's CDR3 is CASSFPVGEDQETQYF. In DNA form, the CDR3 reads TGCGCCAGCAGCTTCCCGGTTGGGGAGGACCAAGAGACCCAGTACTTC. The rearrangement uses TRBV5-1 and TRBJ2-5, with TRBD2 as a possible D gene (6 bases). This CDR3 has 16 amino acids. Germline V gene sequence: CDR1 SGHRS, CDR2 YFSETQ. Deletions cut 2 bases from V and 0 bases from J, with 14 bases between.

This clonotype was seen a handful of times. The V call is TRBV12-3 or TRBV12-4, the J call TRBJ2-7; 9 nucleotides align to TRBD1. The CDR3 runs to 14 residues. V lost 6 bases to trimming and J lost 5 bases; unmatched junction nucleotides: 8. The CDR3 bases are TGTGCCAGCAGGCCGGGACAGGGTATCGACGAGCAGTACTTC. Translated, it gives CASRPGQGIDEQYF.

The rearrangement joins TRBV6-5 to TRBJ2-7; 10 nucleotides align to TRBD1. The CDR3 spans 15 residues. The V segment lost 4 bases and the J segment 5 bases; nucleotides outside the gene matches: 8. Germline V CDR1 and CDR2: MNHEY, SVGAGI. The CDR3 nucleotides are TGTGCCAGCAGTTCCACGGGACAGGGGCCCCACGAGCAGTACTTC. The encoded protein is CASSSTGQGPHEQYF.

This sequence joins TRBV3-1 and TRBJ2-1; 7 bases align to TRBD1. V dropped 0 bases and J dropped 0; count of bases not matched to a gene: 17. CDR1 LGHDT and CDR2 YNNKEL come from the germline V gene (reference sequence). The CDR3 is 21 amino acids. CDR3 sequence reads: CASSQDLRRGFNPVSYNEQFF. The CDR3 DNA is TGTGCCAGCAGCCAAGATCTCCGCAGGGGGTTCAACCCCGTCTCCTACAATGAGCAGTTCTTC.

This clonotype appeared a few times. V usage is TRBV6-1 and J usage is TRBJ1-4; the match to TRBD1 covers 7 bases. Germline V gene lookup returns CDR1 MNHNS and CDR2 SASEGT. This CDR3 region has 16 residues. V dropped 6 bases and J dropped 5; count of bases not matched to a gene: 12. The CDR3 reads CASRLNAGGENEKLFF. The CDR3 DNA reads TGTGCCAGCAGGCTGAATGCAGGGGGTGAGAATGAAAAACTGTTTTTT.

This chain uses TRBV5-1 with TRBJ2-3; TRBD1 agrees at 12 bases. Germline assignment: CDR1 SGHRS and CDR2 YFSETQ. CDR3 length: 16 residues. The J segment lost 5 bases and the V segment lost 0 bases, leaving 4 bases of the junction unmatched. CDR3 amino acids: CASSLAGTGGGDTQYF. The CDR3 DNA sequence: TGCGCCAGCAGCTTGGCGGGGACAGGGGGCGGAGATACGCAGTATTTT.

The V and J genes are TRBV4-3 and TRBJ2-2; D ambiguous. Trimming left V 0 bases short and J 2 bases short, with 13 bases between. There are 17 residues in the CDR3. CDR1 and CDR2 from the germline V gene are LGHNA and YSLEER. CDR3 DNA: TGCGCCAGCAGCCAAGATCGGTGGGGTGGAAACACCGGGGAGCTGTTTTTT. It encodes CASSQDRWGGNTGELFF.

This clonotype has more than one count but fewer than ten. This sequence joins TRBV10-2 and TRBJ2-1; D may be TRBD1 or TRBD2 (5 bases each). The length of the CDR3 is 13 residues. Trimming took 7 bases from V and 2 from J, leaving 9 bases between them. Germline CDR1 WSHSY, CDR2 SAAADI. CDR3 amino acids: CASNRDAYNEQFF. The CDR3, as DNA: TGCGCCAGCAATCGGGACGCCTACAATGAGCAGTTCTTC.

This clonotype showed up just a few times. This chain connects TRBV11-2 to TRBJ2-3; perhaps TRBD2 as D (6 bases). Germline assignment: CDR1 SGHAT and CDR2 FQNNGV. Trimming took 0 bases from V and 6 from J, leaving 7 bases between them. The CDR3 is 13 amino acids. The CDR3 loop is CASSLETSDTQYF. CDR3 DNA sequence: TGTGCCAGCAGCTTAGAGACTAGTGATACGCAGTATTTT.

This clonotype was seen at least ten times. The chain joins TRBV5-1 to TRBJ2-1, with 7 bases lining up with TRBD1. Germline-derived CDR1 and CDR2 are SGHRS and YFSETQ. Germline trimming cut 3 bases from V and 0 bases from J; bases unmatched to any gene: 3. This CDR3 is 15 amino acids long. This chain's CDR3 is CASSSGGSSYNEQFF. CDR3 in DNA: TGCGCCAGCAGCTCAGGGGGAAGCTCCTACAATGAGCAGTTCTTC.

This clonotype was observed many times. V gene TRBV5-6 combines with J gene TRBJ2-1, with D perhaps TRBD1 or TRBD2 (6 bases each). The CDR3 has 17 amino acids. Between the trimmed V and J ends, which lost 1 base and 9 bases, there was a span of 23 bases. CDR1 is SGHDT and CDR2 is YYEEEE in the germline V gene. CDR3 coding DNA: TGTGCCAGCAGCTTGTCCGGCGGGGACATGGTTCGGGGTGAGCAGTTCTTC. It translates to CASSLSGGDMVRGEQFF.

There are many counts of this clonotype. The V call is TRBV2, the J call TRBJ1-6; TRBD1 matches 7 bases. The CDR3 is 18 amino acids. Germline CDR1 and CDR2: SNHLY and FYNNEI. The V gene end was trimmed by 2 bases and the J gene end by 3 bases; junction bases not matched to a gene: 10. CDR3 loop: CASSEIGQGVFYNSPLHF. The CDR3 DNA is TGTGCCAGCAGTGAAATCGGCCAGGGGGTCTTCTATAATTCACCCCTCCACTTT.

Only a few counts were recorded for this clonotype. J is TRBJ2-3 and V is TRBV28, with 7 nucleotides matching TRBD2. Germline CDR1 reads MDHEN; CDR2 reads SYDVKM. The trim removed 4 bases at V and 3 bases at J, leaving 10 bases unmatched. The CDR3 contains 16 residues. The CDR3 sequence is CASSSRLASWTDTQYF. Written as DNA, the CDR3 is TGTGCCAGCAGTTCCAGACTAGCTAGTTGGACAGATACGCAGTATTTT.

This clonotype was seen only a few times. CDR3 nucleotide sequence: TGTGCCAGCAGCTTAGGTGGTTGGGGAGAAAAACTGTTTTTT. This translates into CASSLGGWGEKLFF. The chain links TRBV7-2 to TRBJ1-4, with D unresolved. V lost 1 base and J lost 8, with 11 bases in between. The CDR3 has 14 amino acids. The germline V gene encodes CDR1 SGHTA and CDR2 FQGNSA.

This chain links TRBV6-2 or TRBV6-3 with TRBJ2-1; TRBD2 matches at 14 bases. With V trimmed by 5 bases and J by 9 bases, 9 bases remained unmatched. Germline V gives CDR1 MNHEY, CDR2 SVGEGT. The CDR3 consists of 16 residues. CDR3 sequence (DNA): TGTGCCAGCAGTAACCGACTAGCGGGAGGGCCTAGTGAGCAGTTCTTC. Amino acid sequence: CASSNRLAGGPSEQFF.

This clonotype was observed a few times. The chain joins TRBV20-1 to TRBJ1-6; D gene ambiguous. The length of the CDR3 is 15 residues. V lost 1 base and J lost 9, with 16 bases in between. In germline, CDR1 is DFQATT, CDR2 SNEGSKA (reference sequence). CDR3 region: CSARGELSVSSPLHF. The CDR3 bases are TGCAGTGCTAGAGGGGAACTCTCTGTGAGTTCACCCCTCCACTTT.

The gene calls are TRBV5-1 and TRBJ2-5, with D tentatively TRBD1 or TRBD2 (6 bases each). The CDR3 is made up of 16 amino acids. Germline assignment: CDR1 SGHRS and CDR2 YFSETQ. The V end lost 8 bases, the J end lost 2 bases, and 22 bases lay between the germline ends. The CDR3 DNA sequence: TGCGCCAGTCGCGGGACAAACTCTTACTTACAAGAGACCCAGTACTTC. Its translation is CASRGTNSYLQETQYF.

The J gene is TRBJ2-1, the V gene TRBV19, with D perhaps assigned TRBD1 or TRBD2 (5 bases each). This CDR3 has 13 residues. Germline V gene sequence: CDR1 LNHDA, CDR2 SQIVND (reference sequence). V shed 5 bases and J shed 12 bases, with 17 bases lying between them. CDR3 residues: CASSPQSGTSQFF. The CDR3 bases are TGTGCCAGTAGTCCCCAATCAGGGACCTCGCAGTTCTTC. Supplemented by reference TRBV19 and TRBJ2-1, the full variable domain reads DGGITQSPKYLFRKEGQNVTLSCEQNLNHDAMYWYRQDPGQGLRLIYYSQIVNDFQKGDIAEGYSVSREKKESFPLTVTSAQKNPTAFYLCASSPQSGTSQFFGPGTRLTVL.

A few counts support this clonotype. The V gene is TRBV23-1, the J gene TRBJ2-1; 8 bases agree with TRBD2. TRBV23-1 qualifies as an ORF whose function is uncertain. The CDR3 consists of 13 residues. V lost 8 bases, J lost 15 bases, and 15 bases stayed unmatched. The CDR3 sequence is CASRRQAGVLRFF. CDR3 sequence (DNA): TGCGCCAGCCGACGCCAAGCGGGAGTTCTGCGGTTCTTC.

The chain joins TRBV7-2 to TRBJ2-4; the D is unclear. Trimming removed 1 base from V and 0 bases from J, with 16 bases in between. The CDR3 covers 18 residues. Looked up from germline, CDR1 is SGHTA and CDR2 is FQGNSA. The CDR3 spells CASSLVASTLLAKNIQYF. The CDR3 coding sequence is TGTGCCAGCAGCTTAGTCGCATCTACACTTCTAGCCAAAAACATTCAGTACTTC.

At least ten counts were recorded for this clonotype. For the CDR3, the DNA is TGTGCCAGCAGCCCGACAGGGTTCGGTGGCTACACCTTC. This codes for CASSPTGFGGYTF. This chain uses TRBV12-3 or TRBV12-4 with TRBJ1-2, with 7 bases lining up with TRBD1. This CDR3 spans 13 amino acids. J gave up 7 bases and V 6 bases, and 8 bases lay outside the gene matches.